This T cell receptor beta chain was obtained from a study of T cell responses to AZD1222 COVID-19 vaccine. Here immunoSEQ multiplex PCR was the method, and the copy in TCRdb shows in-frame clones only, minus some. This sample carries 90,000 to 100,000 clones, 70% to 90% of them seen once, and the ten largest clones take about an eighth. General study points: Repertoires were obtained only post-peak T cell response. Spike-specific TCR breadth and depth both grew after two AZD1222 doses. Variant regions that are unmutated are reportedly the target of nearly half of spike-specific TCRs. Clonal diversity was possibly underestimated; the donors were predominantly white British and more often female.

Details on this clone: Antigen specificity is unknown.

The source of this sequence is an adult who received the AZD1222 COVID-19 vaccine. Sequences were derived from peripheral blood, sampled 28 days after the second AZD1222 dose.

This CDR3 is CASSVSTGATSSGNTIYF. The CDR3 region has the DNA TGTGCCAGCAGTGTATCAACAGGGGCCACTTCCTCTGGAAACACCATATATTTT. The rearrangement uses TRBV6-1 and TRBJ1-3, with 7 bases that match TRBD1. V trimming: 4 bases; J trimming: 0 bases; junction bases outside the gene matches: 12. CDR1 is MNHNS, CDR2 SASEGT, per germline. There are 18 residues in the CDR3.